This T cell receptor (beta chain) was captured by sequencing in a study of cytomegalovirus exposure and HLA in healthy donors. Notes on the study in general: A few V segments could not be told apart, such as TRBV6-2 and TRBV6-3, and were left out. Association of a missense DCLRE1C variant with TCR beta V- and J-gene trimming was reported in a later analysis. The likely explanation for a cluster of highly shared sequence variants was sequencing artifact.

As concerns this clone: Its specificity is unknown.

Germline CDR1 is SGHRS and CDR2 is YFSETQ. The CDR3 has 16 residues. Germline trimming cut 2 bases from V and 5 bases from J; bases unmatched to any gene: 10. The PCR made use of 60 Vbeta and 13 Jbeta primers. This table comes from immunoSEQ multiplex PCR, and its TCRdb copy is limited to in-frame clones, with some not included. This table holds 150,000 to 200,000 clones, over 65% found once. Sequenced input: PBMCs. This sequence was found in a man between 18 and 29 years old in good health and CMV-seropositive. J is TRBJ2-1 and V is TRBV5-1, with 7 bases fitting TRBD2. In DNA, the CDR3 is TGCGCCAGCAGCTTAAGAGCGGGACGGCTCAACAATGAGCAGTTCTTC. This translates into CASSLRAGRLNNEQFF.